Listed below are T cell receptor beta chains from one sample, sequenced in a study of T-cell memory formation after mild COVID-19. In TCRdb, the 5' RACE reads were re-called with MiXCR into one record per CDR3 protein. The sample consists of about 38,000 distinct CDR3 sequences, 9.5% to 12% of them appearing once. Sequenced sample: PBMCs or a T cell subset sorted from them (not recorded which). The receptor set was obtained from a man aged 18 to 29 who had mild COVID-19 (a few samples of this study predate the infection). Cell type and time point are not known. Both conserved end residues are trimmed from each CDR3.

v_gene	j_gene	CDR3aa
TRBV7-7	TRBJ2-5	ASSPLGGGTQY
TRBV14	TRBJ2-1	ASSQWGLAGINEQF
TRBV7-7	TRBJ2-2	ASAPGATGELF
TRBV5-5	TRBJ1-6	ASSTTDRIGSPLH
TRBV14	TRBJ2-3	ASTPQAGSTDTQY
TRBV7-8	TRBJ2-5	ASTITGGQFGETQY
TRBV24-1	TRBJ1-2	ATSDSDRPNYGYT
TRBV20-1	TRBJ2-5	SARDSAGRYQETQY
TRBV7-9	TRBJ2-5	ASSPRDLEGETQY
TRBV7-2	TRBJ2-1	ASSSQGGHTYNEQF
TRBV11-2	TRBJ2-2	ASSLDRKGAYTGELF
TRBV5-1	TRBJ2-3	ASSLMDRGTDTQY
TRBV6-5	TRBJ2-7	ASSYSPQSLSVEQY
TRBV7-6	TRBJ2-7	ASSGTSGGYYEQY
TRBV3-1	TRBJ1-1	ASSGPSEAF
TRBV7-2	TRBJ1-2	ASSFLSWGRGANYGYT
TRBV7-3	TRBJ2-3	ASSPGRPRGPDTQY
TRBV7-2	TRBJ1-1	ASSQGQGTEAF
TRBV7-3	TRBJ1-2	ASSTGPGGYT